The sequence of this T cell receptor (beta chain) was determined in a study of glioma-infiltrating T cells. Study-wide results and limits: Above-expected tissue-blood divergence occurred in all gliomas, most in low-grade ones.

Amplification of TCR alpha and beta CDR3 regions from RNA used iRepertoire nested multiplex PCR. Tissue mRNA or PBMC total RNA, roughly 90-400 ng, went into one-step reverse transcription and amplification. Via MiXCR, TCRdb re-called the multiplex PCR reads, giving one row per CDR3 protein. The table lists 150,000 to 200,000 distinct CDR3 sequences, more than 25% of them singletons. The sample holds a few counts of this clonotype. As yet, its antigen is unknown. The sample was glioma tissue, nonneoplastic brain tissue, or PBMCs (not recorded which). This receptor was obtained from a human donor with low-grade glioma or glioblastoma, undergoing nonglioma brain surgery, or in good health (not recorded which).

DNA for the CDR3: TGTGCCTGGAACCGGGGGACGGTTACCTACGAGCAGTACTTC. It is translated as CAWNRGTVTYEQYF. The gene calls are TRBV30 and TRBJ2-7; D is possibly TRBD2 (6 bases). Germline assignment: CDR1 GTSNPN and CDR2 SVGIG (reference sequence). This CDR3 comprises 14 residues. V lost 4 bases to trimming and J lost 2 bases, with 15 bases between them.